This TCR beta chain is drawn from a study of blood T cell repertoires in COVID-19 (TCRdb year 2020). With respect to the entire study: Samples from collaborators originated in the United States, Italy and Spain and spanned both the acute and convalescent phases of COVID-19. A de-identified subject ID, COVID-19 status, age in years and sex were almost always included in the sample metadata. The dataset comprised deeply sampled blood TCRbeta repertoires from subjects exposed to, actively infected with, or recovered from COVID-19. The prospective study material was composed of cDNA or gDNA derived from T cells, B-cell-depleted T cells, or PBMCs. The repertoires were released in a freely available public database intended as a resource for research on the immune response to SARS-CoV-2. Where available, HLA class I and class II types were obtained from metadata supplied by the sample provider rather than from assay-based typing. Samples were obtained from the ongoing ImmuneRACE study (first 160 participants) and from roughly 1,300 subjects provided by 6 global collaborators. The study at large found these results: Clinical and demographic metadata were provided uncurated, with the amount varying by source and participant.

TCRbeta CDR3 regions were amplified from genomic DNA using the immunoSEQ Assay, a bias-controlled multiplex PCR. The original pipeline was this. The number of nucleated cells in each sample was estimated by amplification of reference gene primers within the assay. To quantify the absolute abundance of each unique TCRbeta CDR3 rearrangement, sequence reads were collapsed and filtered. Productive Simpson clonality was computed per sample as the square root of Simpson's diversity index over productive rearrangements. What TCRdb holds here is the immuneACCESS table cut down to in-frame rearrangements. Part of the clones is not present; checked against another copy, under half of the missing clones reflect an unresolved V gene, and the others are unexplained. That table is the source of V, J and clone size, and D and trimming were worked out from the DNA. Within this sample are 330,000 or so clones, with 87% of them counted one time only. The top ten clones comprise just over 9.5% of the sample.

One collaborating source in Seattle enrolled patients while the patients were actively infected and followed the patients over time throughout the course of disease. Each collaborating institution followed its own protocols to collect whole blood in K2EDTA tubes. For TCRbeta analysis, collaborator samples were shipped as frozen whole blood, as isolated PBMCs, or as DNA extracted from either sample type. V and J are truncated by 4 bases and 3 bases respectively, leaving an intervening sequence of 19 bases. The germline V gene (reference sequence) provides CDR1 GTSNPN and CDR2 SVGIG. There are 16 amino acids in the CDR3, from cysteine to phenylalanine inclusive. Just the 48-base CDR3 DNA is kept, in frame starting at base 1. About this clone itself: Its specific antigen is unknown. Base-call qualities are not available, and no considerably larger clone is one nucleotide away.

This TCR came from a man between 25 and 39 years old with COVID-19, enrolled during active disease. This receptor chain uses TRBV30 and TRBJ2-1; the D segment could be TRBD2, given 7 matching bases. The sample comprised peripheral blood. The CDR3 region: CAWTNPTGGFYNEQFF. The nucleotides are TGTGCCTGGACTAACCCGACGGGGGGCTTCTACAATGAGCAGTTCTTC.